These 23 T cell receptor beta chains were sequenced from one sample in a study of metastatic and nonmetastatic thyroid tumors. Every patient underwent thyroid surgery untreated. TCRdb reanalyzed the PCR reads with MiXCR. The table records about 52,000 clones, around a sixth of them present only once. The sequencing sample was made of blood. These receptors came from a female donor with papillary thyroid cancer or a benign thyroid nodule (not recorded which). Some clones in this sample may be carry-over from other donors' samples.

J is TRBJ1-4 and V is TRBV6-2 or TRBV6-3; 7 bases are a match to TRBD1. CDR1 MNHEY and CDR2 SVGEGT come from the germline V gene. This CDR3 has 21 amino acids. Losses at the gene ends were 0 bases for V and 7 bases for J; bases not matched to a gene: 23. The CDR3: CASSYSRGQTSYLVRREKLFF. CDR3 in DNA: TGTGCCAGCAGTTACTCCAGGGGACAGACCTCTTACTTGGTCAGGCGTGAAAAACTGTTTTTT.

The gene calls are TRBV20-1 and TRBJ2-7; TRBD1 might be the D (7 bases). V lost 2 bases and J 4 bases, leaving 24 bases between the germline ends. The CDR3 spans 17 residues. Germline loops: CDR1 DFQATT, CDR2 SNEGSKA (reference sequence). CDR3 in amino acids: CSARNQTGRNLSYEQYF. CDR3 coding DNA: TGCAGTGCTAGAAATCAGACAGGGAGGAATCTGTCGTACGAGCAGTACTTC.

The chain recombines TRBV9 with TRBJ1-4; 11 bases align to TRBD1. CDR1 is SGDLS, CDR2 YYNGEE, per germline. CDR3 size: 16 residues. With V trimmed by 4 bases and J by 3 bases, 5 bases remained unmatched. Written as DNA, the CDR3 is TGTGCCAGCAGCACCGGACAGGGGGCGTCTAATGAAAAACTGTTTTTT. Translating gives CASSTGQGASNEKLFF.

This clone appeared a few times. Germline and junction disagree at one end, which may indicate a read error. The chain joins TRBV28 to TRBJ1-2, with TRBD1 matching 8 bases. The CDR3 sequence is 16 residues long. The germline V gene has CDR1 MDHEN and CDR2 SYDVKM. The CDR3 nucleotides are TGTGCCAGCAGTTCAACCCGACAGGGGAGAGGATATGACTACACCTTC. Its translation is CASSSTRQGRGYDYTF.

This clone was seen a handful of times. The gene calls are TRBV27 and TRBJ1-2, with a weak D call TRBD1 (6 bases). Trimming took off 5 bases at V and 9 bases at J, with 19 bases between the two ends. Per the germline V gene, CDR1 is MNHEY and CDR2 is SMNVEV (reference sequence). The CDR3 is made up of 14 amino acids. The CDR3 spells CASSGTYSGDRYTF. CDR3 nucleotide sequence: TGTGCCAGCAGTGGGACTTATTCAGGGGATCGCTACACCTTC.

This chain joins TRBV7-9 and TRBJ1-1; D is ambiguous. This CDR3 contains 13 residues. The germline V and J ends were trimmed by 6 bases and 3 bases, with 11 bases remaining between them. CDR1 is SEHNR and CDR2 is FQNEAQ in the germline V gene (reference sequence). This CDR3 is CASRTEGYTEAFF. In DNA, the CDR3 is TGTGCCAGCAGAACAGAGGGCTACACTGAAGCTTTCTTT.

This clone was seen more than once but under ten times. The DNA for the CDR3 is TGTGCCAGCAGTTCACTCGGACATGTTGGTGGTTTGTCTCCGTTCTTC. It yields the protein CASSSLGHVGGLSPFF. The V gene is TRBV28, the J gene TRBJ2-1; perhaps TRBD1 as D (5 bases). CDR3 length equals 16 residues. Germline V lookup: CDR1 MDHEN, CDR2 SYDVKM. V lost 4 bases to trimming and J lost 15 bases, with 28 bases between them.

This clone was seen a handful of times. The junction departs from the called germline gene at one end, perhaps through a read error. In DNA, the CDR3 is TGCACCAGCAGTGACTTGTTAATGAACACTGAAGCTTTCTTT. It yields the protein CTSSDLLMNTEAFF. The V call is TRBV6-1, the J call TRBJ1-1; D not certain. Germline V CDR1 and CDR2: MNHNS, SASEGT. There are 14 residues in the CDR3.

The rearrangement joins TRBV20-1 to TRBJ2-1, with D tentatively TRBD2 (6 bases). The CDR3 length is 13 residues. The germline V gene has CDR1 DFQATT and CDR2 SNEGSKA (reference sequence). Deletions cut 5 bases from V and 8 bases from J, with 16 bases between. The CDR3 DNA reads TGCAGTGCTGAGGGACCCCGCGGGGATGAGCAGTTCTTC. Translating gives CSAEGPRGDEQFF.

This clone showed up many times. The chain has TRBV28 and TRBJ2-7, with D perhaps matching TRBD2 (6 bases). Trimming stripped 6 bases from V and 5 bases from J, with 14 bases between. Germline CDR1 and CDR2: MDHEN and SYDVKM. The CDR3 has 13 amino acids. CDR3 region: CASSGGVTNEQYF. The CDR3 DNA follows: TGTGCCAGCAGCGGGGGTGTCACGAACGAGCAGTACTTC.

This clone was seen only a few times. Since a much larger clone is just one base distant, this may be a read error. The rearrangement links TRBV28 to TRBJ1-1, with a possible D match to TRBD1 (5 bases). CDR1 MDHEN and CDR2 SYDVKM come from the germline V gene. The CDR3 contains 13 residues. CDR3: CSNSLSGGAEAFF. The CDR3 DNA follows: TGTTCCAACAGTTTATCTGGGGGGGCTGAAGCTTTCTTT.

This clone occurred many times. The sample contains more than one DNA sequence encoding this CDR3. The V and J genes are TRBV4-1 and TRBJ2-7; TRBD1 matches at 8 bases. The germline gives CDR1 MGHRA, CDR2 YSYEKL. V dropped 3 bases and J dropped 5; count of bases not matched to a gene: 9. The CDR3 extends over 15 amino acids. The CDR3 bases are TGCGCCAGCAGCCAGGGAGGACAGGGCGGGCACGAGCAGTACTTC. Protein sequence: CASSQGGQGGHEQYF.

The table lists this clone with a few counts. V gene TRBV11-3 combines with J gene TRBJ2-2, with D tentatively TRBD1 or TRBD2 (5 bases each). Germline V gene data show CDR1 as SGHNT and CDR2 as YENEEA. The CDR3 extends over 15 amino acids. Trimming stripped 0 bases from V and 4 bases from J, with 9 bases between. CDR3 coding DNA: TGTGCCAGCAGCTTAGATCCGGGGCTCACCGGGGAGCTGTTTTTT. Translation gives CASSLDPGLTGELFF.

Points on this clone: Different DNA sequences within this sample yield the same CDR3. The chain links TRBV19 to TRBJ2-1; D gene ambiguous. The V end was cut by 7 bases, the J end by 8 bases, with 15 bases between. The CDR3 extends over 13 amino acids. In germline, CDR1 is LNHDA, CDR2 SQIVND (reference sequence). The CDR3 here is CASTPPSGDEQFF. In nucleotides, the CDR3 is TGTGCCAGTACCCCACCGTCGGGTGATGAGCAGTTCTTC.

There are many counts of this clone. V and J are TRBV4-1 and TRBJ2-7, with D possibly being TRBD2 (5 bases). In germline, CDR1 is MGHRA, CDR2 YSYEKL. V was shortened by 4 bases and J by 0 bases, with 10 bases between the two germline ends. CDR3 size: 14 residues. CDR3 DNA: TGCGCCAGCAGCCCCGGAGGACCCTCCTACGAGCAGTACTTC. Translating gives CASSPGGPSYEQYF.

Ten or more counts support this clone. CDR3 nucleotides: TGTGCCAGCAGTCAGGCGGGGAGGGCCCACAATGAGCAGTTCTTC. Translation: CASSQAGRAHNEQFF. The chain is built from TRBV27 and TRBJ2-1, with 7 bases matching TRBD2. Germline loops: CDR1 MNHEY, CDR2 SMNVEV (reference sequence). CDR3 length: 15 residues. V was clipped by 5 bases and J by 5 bases; unmatched bases: 9.

This clone came up many times. The chain has TRBV6-1 and TRBJ2-3; the D gene is possibly TRBD2 (5 bases). The V and J ends lost 3 bases and 4 bases respectively, with 8 bases between them. The CDR3 totals 13 residues. The germline V gene encodes CDR1 MNHNS and CDR2 SASEGT. CDR3 protein: CASSDGVSDTQYF. The DNA for the CDR3 is TGTGCCAGCAGTGACGGGGTATCAGATACGCAGTATTTT.

The chain recombines TRBV7-2 with TRBJ1-2, with 7 positions matching TRBD1. This CDR3 spans 14 amino acids. CDR1 is SGHTA, CDR2 FQGNSA, per germline. V trimming: 3 bases; J trimming: 7 bases; junction bases outside the gene matches: 8. The CDR3 reads CASSFDRVVGGYTF. The CDR3 nucleotides read TGTGCCAGCAGCTTCGACAGGGTAGTTGGTGGCTACACCTTC.

The table lists this clone with many counts. The chain uses TRBV28 and TRBJ1-1; the D gene is possibly TRBD1 (5 bases). From germline, CDR1 is MDHEN and CDR2 SYDVKM. V gave up 8 bases and J gave up 3 bases, with 19 bases separating them. The CDR3 contains 15 residues. The CDR3 spells CASGPQGLSYTEAFF. CDR3 DNA sequence: TGTGCCAGCGGCCCCCAGGGTCTGTCGTACACTGAAGCTTTCTTT. The variable domain in full, completed from reference TRBV28 and TRBJ1-1, reads DVKVTQSSRYLVKRTGEKVFLECVQDMDHENMFWYRQDPGLGLRLIYFSYDVKMKEKGDIPEGYSVSREKKERFSLILESASTNQTSMYLCASGPQGLSYTEAFFGQGTRLTVV.

Only a few counts were recorded for this clone. Possible read error: a much larger clone is one base away. Additional DNA sequences in this sample encode the identical CDR3. The gene calls are TRBV29-1 and TRBJ2-1; TRBD1 might be the D (5 bases). The CDR3 has 14 amino acids. Trimming cost V 5 bases and J 8 bases, with 19 bases left between them. Germline CDR1 is SQVTM and CDR2 is ANQGSEA. The CDR3: CSVQGDSTRYEQFF. For the CDR3, the DNA is TGCAGCGTTCAAGGTGACAGTACGCGATATGAGCAGTTCTTC.

This clone was counted at least ten times. The chain links TRBV27 to TRBJ2-7; D remains ambiguous. The CDR3 runs to 13 residues. CDR1 is MNHEY and CDR2 is SMNVEV in the germline V gene (reference sequence). Trimming removed 0 bases at V and 5 bases at J, with 8 bases between. In DNA form, the CDR3 reads TGTGCCAGCAGTTTATCACGTGGGGACGAGCAGTACTTC. This sequence encodes CASSLSRGDEQYF.

This clone was detected many times. The chain combines TRBV18 with TRBJ1-3; D is ambiguous. The CDR3 loop spans 12 amino acids. The V end was cut by 3 bases, the J end by 4 bases, with 4 bases between. CDR1 is KGHSH, CDR2 LQKENI, per germline. Here the CDR3 DNA reads TGTGCCAGCTCACCCGAGGGAAACACCATATATTTT. Translating gives CASSPEGNTIYF.

This clone was detected only a few times. The V and J genes are TRBV28 and TRBJ2-2, with 13 bases fitting TRBD2. This CDR3 has 15 residues. After removal of 8 bases from V and 14 bases from J, the junction contained 14 bases not matched to a gene. Germline V gene data show CDR1 as MDHEN and CDR2 as SYDVKM. CDR3 DNA sequence: TGTGCCAGCGAGTCGCCTGGACTAGCGGGAGATATACTGTTTTTT. Translation gives CASESPGLAGDILFF.